This is a list of T cell receptor beta chains from one sample in a study of blood T cell repertoires in COVID-19. Sequencing used immunoSEQ multiplex PCR; TCRdb keeps in-frame clones, though not all of them. There are roughly 220,000 clones in the sample; about 86% occur only once, and approximately 14% lies in the top ten. Material: PBMCs or T cells enriched from blood (not recorded which). These receptors came from a woman between 45 and 60 years old with acute COVID-19. CDR3s include the opening cysteine and the closing phenylalanine or tryptophan. Each record gives: V gene, D gene, J gene, clone size, CDR3 DNA, CDR3 protein. A D gene is named only where the DNA matches it firmly. The size entry is marked missing in some rows and otherwise reads once, few, many or a size class.

TRBV7-6	TRBD1	TRBJ1-3	-	TGTGCCAGCAGCTTAGGGCCCGGGACAGACACTGGAAACACCATATATTTT	CASSLGPGTDTGNTIYF
TRBV19	-	TRBJ1-5	-	TGTGCCAGTAGTAGGGTTACTACGGAATACCATCAGCCCCAGCATTTT	CASSRVTTEYHQPQHF
TRBV7-9	TRBD1	TRBJ1-1	-	TGTGCCAGCAGCTCAACGGGACAGGGACGGGCTTTCTTT	CASSSTGQGRAFF
TRBV18	TRBD2	TRBJ2-3	-	TGTGCCAGCTCACCCAAGGTGACTAGCGGGAGTGGGGGAACAGATACGCAGTATTTT	CASSPKVTSGSGGTDTQYF
TRBV5-5	-	TRBJ2-5	-	TGTGCCAGCAGCCCCCATAACAGACGGCAAGAGACCCAGTACTTC	CASSPHNRRQETQYF
TRBV5-5	-	TRBJ2-1	-	TGTGCCAGCAGCGCCGGTGTGAGCTCCTACAATGAGCAGTTCTTC	CASSAGVSSYNEQFF
TRBV6-5	-	TRBJ2-6	-	TGTGCCAGCACCCAAAGGAGGAGTGGGGCCAACGTCCTGACTTTC	CASTQRRSGANVLTF
TRBV5-1	TRBD2	TRBJ2-5	-	TGCGCCAGCAGCTTTTCGCCCACTACGAGCGGGAGATGGGAGACCCAGTACTTC	CASSFSPTTSGRWETQYF
TRBV7-9	TRBD2	TRBJ2-7	few	TGTGCCAGCAGCTTCGGACTAGCGGGAGGGCCGCACGAGCAGTACTTC	CASSFGLAGGPHEQYF
TRBV7-9	-	TRBJ2-7	many	TGTGCCAGCAGCTCCACCGGAACCGAGGGAACCTACGAGCAGTACTTC	CASSSTGTEGTYEQYF
TRBV9	TRBD1	TRBJ1-2	-	TGTGCCAGCAGCTCCCCAGGGACAGGGAGGGGTGGCTACACCTTC	CASSSPGTGRGGYTF
TRBV18	TRBD2	TRBJ2-5	-	TGTGCCAGCTCACCACTAAGAAGCGGGAGAGAAGAGACCCAGTACTTC	CASSPLRSGREETQYF
TRBV29-1	-	TRBJ1-3	-	TGCAGCGGGGGGAGGCTGAACCACTCTGGAAACACCATATATTTT	CSGGRLNHSGNTIYF